This TCR beta chain was obtained from a study of cytomegalovirus exposure and HLA in healthy donors (dated by TCRdb to the late 2010s). With respect to the entire study: In an earlier analysis of some 550 of the donors, 276 Gb of sequence data and 117 million unique TCR beta sequences from about 179 million T cells were reported. The study used immunosequencing to profile the T cell repertoires of several hundred subjects and linked those repertoires to cytomegalovirus serostatus. To predict cytomegalovirus infection status, the study brought together high-throughput TCR immunosequencing, statistical association of individual TCRs with disease status, and machine learning. Alongside the repertoire data, information on donor age, sex, ethnicity and CMV serostatus was compiled. All discovery cohort repertoires had been generated using a single sequencing platform. A separate validation cohort of roughly 110 different subjects was used in addition to the 666-subject first cohort. About 5 DR-DQ haplotypes were handled as single units for association and clustering, since linkage in the cohort was strong. Typing coverage varied by locus: roughly 620-640 donors for A, B, C, DRB1 and DQB1; 522 for DQA1; around 570 for DPA1; more than 450 for DPB1. A later genetic analysis took genome-wide SNP genotypes for about 65% of the roughly 670 donors and used that subset as a discovery cohort. Of the roughly 400 genotyped donors, approximately 80% fell in the genetic ancestry cluster associated with self-reported Caucasian donors. An earlier analysis of around 640 of the donors used high-throughput TCR beta sequencing to judge whether each TCR beta V gene segment behaved as functional or pseudogenic. Among around 400 genotyped donors of the cohort, an average of around 220,000 unique TCR beta nucleotide sequences was sequenced per donor, of which 15% to 20% were non-productive. HLA typing covered class I and class II loci at four-digit resolution. The study aimed to test whether signatures of past pathogen exposure could be identified by cataloging public T cell receptors. In a later analysis, previously published TCR beta repertoires from some 640 donors were re-analyzed and high-resolution HLA genotyping was added so that TCR occurrence patterns could be studied. An early release covering around 630 HLA-typed donors comprised roughly 300 gigabases of sequencing data and around 86 million unique TCR sequences. The later analysis used no new phenotypic data to find candidate immune exposures, relying instead on TCR beta sequences and their occurrence across donors. Study-wide conclusions, independent of this receptor: The earlier analysis of approximately 540 of the donors excluded fewer than 20 rarely observed V segments, including chromosome 9 orphons, because counts were too low. Cytomegalovirus status was reported to be diagnosed by the classifier with high specificity and sensitivity in both the original and validation cohorts. CMV serostatus was the only immune exposure information available for the cohort. A few of the identified cytomegalovirus-associated TCR beta chains were confirmed in vitro to be specific for cytomegalovirus antigens. In an earlier analysis of 587 of the donors, most TCR beta V segments appeared in productive rearrangements about 90% or about 30% of the time, broadly matching IMGT annotations. A later analysis found that HLA-associated TCR beta chains were more clonally expanded and had lower generation probabilities than equally common non-associated chains. According to a later analysis, TCR association rates differed among HLA loci, with DRB1 alleles showing the most associated TCRs and HLA-C alleles showing the fewest. V-gene and J-gene trimming of TCR beta chains was associated with a missense DCLRE1C variant in a later genetic analysis, and the association was replicated in an independent cohort. Several of the top co-occurrence clusters appeared to be linked to parvovirus B19, influenza, CMV and Epstein-Barr virus, according to a later analysis. Some IMGT-functional V segments, including TRBV6-2 and TRBV6-3, could not be distinguished by the 87-base-pair reads and were therefore excluded. According to the authors, the approach could potentially be generalized to other disease states and immunological phenotypes. The presence/absence analyses assumed that sequencing depth was roughly uniform across donors, and that assumption may not be true. A further reported finding was that TCR beta sequences accurately predicted the HLA-A and HLA-B alleles for most subjects in the first cohort. Compared with the approximately 720-donor mean, donors in an Asian-associated ancestry cluster had fewer N-insertions in productive TCRs, according to a later genetic analysis. A cluster of highly shared sequence variants was judged likely to be a technical artifact of the sequencing pipeline. HLA typing was unavailable for some donors at each locus, so association tests used only the typed subset. In this cohort, only TCR beta chains were sequenced, and detectable features were limited by the absence of alpha or paired-chain data. Linkage disequilibrium might explain the correlated functional status among segregating V segments, but an unknown experimental factor could not be ruled out. Most CMV-associated TCR beta chains appeared to be HLA-restricted in a later analysis, and the HLA associations seemed to be driven largely by CMV exposure. Across donors, most TCR sequences were observed very rarely, whereas some public TCRs were present in many individuals. Specific HLA alleles were associated with 15,000 to 20,000 TCR beta sequences at a false discovery rate of 0.05 in a later analysis. When HLA alleles, especially DR and DQ, strongly co-occurred, attributing TCR associations to individual alleles was difficult. In the study, 164 TCR beta chains were listed as associated with cytomegalovirus.

The cohort comprised 670 or so healthy bone marrow donors. At the time of sampling, all cohort members were nominally healthy, though unrecorded immune exposures were likely present. The donor was CMV seronegative and belonged to the group of over 350 seronegative cohort members. Each donor provided a peripheral blood sample, and peripheral blood mononuclear cells were used for TCR beta sequencing. Genomic DNA extraction from the blood cell samples was performed with the Qiagen DNeasy Blood Extraction Kit. As for this clone: Its target antigen remains unknown. There are no base qualities to consult, and no much larger clone falls within one base.

Library prep was done by the immunoSEQ multiplex PCR assay. For the multiplex PCR, a mixture combining 60 forward primers for TCR Vbeta segments and 13 reverse primers for TCR Jbeta segments was used. The CDR3 region of rearranged TCR beta genes was amplified from genomic DNA with a multiplex PCR assay. Amplified TCR beta libraries were sequenced as 87-base-pair reads on the Illumina HiSeq System. As for how the authors treated the data: A later analysis counted about 76 million unique TCR beta chains across the 690 or so repertoires, and about 10 million of these chains were shared by at least two donors. Raw reads were error-corrected and collapsed into unique sequences by a nearest-neighbor algorithm in which closely related sequences were merged to remove PCR and sequencing errors. To assign V, D and J gene segments, CDR3 sequences were aligned to IMGT reference sequences. For a sequence to be retained, at least a six-nucleotide match to both a V gene segment and a J gene segment was required. A rearrangement counted as productive if the CDR3 had no stop codons and remained in frame with V and J, and every other rearrangement counted as non-productive. Following IMGT convention, CDR3 was defined as the stretch from the second conserved V-encoded cysteine to the conserved J-encoded phenylalanine. The earlier analysis of roughly 590 of the donors excluded any sequence lacking an unambiguous match to a single V gene segment. An earlier analysis of 450 to 650 of the donors called V segments functional above 56.7% productive rearrangements and segregating when the between-donor standard deviation exceeded 5%. To diagnose cytomegalovirus status from the catalog of TCR beta chain sequences, a statistical classification framework was built. In a later analysis, V and J genes were assigned by comparing TCR nucleotide sequences against IMGT/GENE-DB human TR gene sequences. Using the TCRdist pipeline, a later analysis assigned CDR3 sequences along with most-parsimonious VDJ recombination scenarios. In a later analysis, every TCR beta chain was defined by the combination of its CDR3 amino acid sequence and its V-gene family, and reads without a unique V-gene family were dropped. In a later analysis, 450 to 600 highly shared, low-generation-probability nucleotide sequences were removed to address suspected cross-contamination and a sequencing artifact. In a later analysis, a clonal expansion index was calculated for each public chain from normalized within-repertoire ranks of inferred template counts. Generation probabilities in a later analysis came from a VDJ recombination model fitted to out-of-frame rearrangements, and those results were checked against IGoR. In a later analysis, TCR-TCR, TCR-HLA and TCR-CMV co-occurrence was scored with hypergeometric tests, and a repertoire-size bias correction was applied to TCR pairs. To estimate false discovery rates, a later analysis permuted the HLA or CMV assignments 20 times. In a later analysis, co-occurring TCRs were grouped with DBSCAN, and TCRdist sequence similarity was added when clustering was performed within HLA-allele-positive subsets. Co-occurrence clustering excluded repertoires with fewer than 30,000 or more than 120,000 public chains, plus five with anomalous nucleotide sharing. TCRdb limited this immuneACCESS table to in-frame rearrangements with V and J called. A share of clones is missing; checked studies link under half to unresolved V genes, and the rest is unexplained. D and trimming come from the DNA, and the V and J calls and clone size come from that table. The sample records 150,000 to 200,000 clones, around 74% of which are singletons. The ten largest clonotypes hold 2.5% to 3.5% of the sample.

The germline V gene encodes CDR1 SSHAT and CDR2 FNYEAQ (reference sequence). Cut back by 2 bases and 10 bases, the V and J ends lie 12 bases apart. CDR3 length: 14 amino acids, cysteine to phenylalanine. The only DNA kept is the CDR3, 42 bases in frame from the first base. The V and J segments used are TRBV7-7 and TRBJ1-6; the D gene is not confidently resolved. The source is a male donor in good health and CMV-seronegative. The sample consisted of PBMCs. Read as DNA, the sequence is TGTGCCAGCAGCTTAAGGCAGGTCCACTCACCCCTCCACTTT. Its translation reads: CASSLRQVHSPLHF.